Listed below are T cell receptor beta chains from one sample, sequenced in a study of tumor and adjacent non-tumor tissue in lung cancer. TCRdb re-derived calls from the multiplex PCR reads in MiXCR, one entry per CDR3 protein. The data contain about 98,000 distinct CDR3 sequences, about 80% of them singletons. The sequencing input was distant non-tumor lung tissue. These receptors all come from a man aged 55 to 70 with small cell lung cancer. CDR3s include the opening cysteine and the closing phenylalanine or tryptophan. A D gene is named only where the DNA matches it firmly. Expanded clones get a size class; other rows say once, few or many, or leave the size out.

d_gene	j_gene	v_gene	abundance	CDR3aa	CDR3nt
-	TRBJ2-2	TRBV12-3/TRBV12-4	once	CVSSLVYGSSNTGELFF	TGTGTCAGCAGTTTAGTTTACGGCTCATCGAACACCGGGGAGCTGTTTTTT
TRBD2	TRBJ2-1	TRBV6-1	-	CASSEAGEYNEQFF	TGTGCCAGCAGTGAGGCGGGGGAGTACAATGAGCAGTTCTTC
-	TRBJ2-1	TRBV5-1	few	CASSLSDNEQFF	TGCGCCAGCAGCTTGTCGGACAATGAGCAGTTCTTC
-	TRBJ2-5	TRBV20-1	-	CSARDGGALGETKYF	TGCAGTGCTAGAGATGGGGGGGCCTTGGGGGAGACCAAGTACTTC
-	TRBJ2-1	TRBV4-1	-	CASSFDRLYVQFF	TGCGCCAGCAGTTTCGACAGACTCTATGTGCAGTTCTTC
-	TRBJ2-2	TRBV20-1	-	CSAMEGTGELFF	TGCAGTGCTATGGAGGGCACCGGGGAGCTGTTTTTT
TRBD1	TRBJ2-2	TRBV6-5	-	CASSSGQGIGEQFF	TGTGCCAGCAGTTCGGGACAGGGGATCGGGGAGCAGTTTTTT
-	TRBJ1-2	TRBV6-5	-	CPSRRTSYYGYTF	TGTCCCAGCCGAAGGACCTCGTACTATGGCTACACCTTC
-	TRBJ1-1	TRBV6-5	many	CASSYYGGTEAFF	TGTGCCAGCAGTTACTACGGGGGCACTGAAGCTTTCTTT
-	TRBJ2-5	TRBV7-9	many	CASAGGETQYF	TGTGCCAGCGCAGGGGGGGAGACCCAGTACTTC
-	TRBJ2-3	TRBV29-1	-	CSAENGIALDTQYF	TGCAGCGCTGAAAACGGGATCGCCCTAGATACGCAGTATTTT
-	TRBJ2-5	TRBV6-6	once	CASTPVGTQYF	TGTGCCAGTACACCGGTGGGGACCCAGTACTTC
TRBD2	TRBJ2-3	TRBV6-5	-	CAISYTLAGVGSIDTQYF	TGTGCCATCAGTTACACACTAGCGGGAGTTGGGAGCATAGATACGCAGTATTTT
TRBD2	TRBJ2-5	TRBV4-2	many	CASSLGTSGQETQYF	TGTGCCAGCAGCCTAGGGACTAGCGGACAAGAGACCCAGTACTTC
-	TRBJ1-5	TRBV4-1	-	CASSQERAGNQPQHF	TGCGCCAGCAGCCAAGAGAGGGCAGGCAATCAGCCCCAGCATTTT
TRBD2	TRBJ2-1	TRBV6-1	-	CASIFSGCMNEQFF	TGTGCCAGCATCTTTAGCGGGTGTATGAATGAGCAATTCTTC
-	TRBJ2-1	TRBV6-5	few	CANSYSGGVGNEQFF	TGTGCCAACAGTTACTCTGGAGGAGTGGGTAACGAGCAGTTCTTC
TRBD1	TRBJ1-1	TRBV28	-	CASRNYRGRMAEALF	TGTGCCAGCAGGAATTACAGGGGGAGAATGGCTGAGGCTCTCTTT
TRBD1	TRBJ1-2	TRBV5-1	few	CASSLREGALYGYTF	TGCGCCAGCAGCTTGAGGGAGGGGGCCCTCTATGGCTATACCTTC
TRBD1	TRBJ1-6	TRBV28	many	CASSPSRDSSYNSPLHF	TGTGCCAGCAGCCCTAGCCGGGACAGCTCCTATAATTCACCCCTCCACTTT
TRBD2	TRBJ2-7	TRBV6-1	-	CASSGRSSGTGYEQYF	TGTGCCAGCAGTGGCCGGAGTAGCGGGACTGGCTACGAGCAGTATTTC
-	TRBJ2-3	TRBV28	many	CASIGTWDTQYF	TGTGCCAGCATAGGGACGTGGGATACGCAGTATTTT
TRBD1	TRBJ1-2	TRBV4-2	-	CASSQVTGDYGYTF	TGCGCCAGCAGCCAAGTGACAGGGGACTATGGCTACACCTTC
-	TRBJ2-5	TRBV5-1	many	CASSSQETQYF	TGCGCCAGCAGCTCTCAAGAGACCCAGTACTTC
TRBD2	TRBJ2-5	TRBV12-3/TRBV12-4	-	CASSPHSGGQVTQYF	TGTGCTAGCAGTCCCCATAGCGGGGGACAAGTGACCCAGTACTTC
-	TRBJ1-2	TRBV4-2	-	CASSQDGRDGYIF	TGTGCCAGCAGCCAAGATGGCAGGGATGGCTACATCTTC
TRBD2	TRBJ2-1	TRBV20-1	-	CSAVGTSRSDELFF	TGCAGTGCTGTTGGGACTAGCAGGAGTGATGAGCTGTTCTTC
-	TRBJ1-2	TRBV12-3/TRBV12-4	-	CASSYSLPGVRYTF	TGTGCCAGCAGTTATTCCCTCCCAGGGGTTCGCTACACCTTC
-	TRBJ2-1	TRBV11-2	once	CASISESASYNEQFF	TGTGCCAGCATCTCAGAGTCCGCCTCCTACAATGAGCAGTTCTTC
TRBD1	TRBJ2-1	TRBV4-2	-	CASSQPDRANEQFF	TGTGCCAGCAGCCAACCGGACAGGGCCAATGAGCAGTTCTTC
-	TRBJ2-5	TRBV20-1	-	CGAWERGAETQYF	TGCGGTGCTTGGGAGAGGGGGGCAGAGACCCAGTACTTC
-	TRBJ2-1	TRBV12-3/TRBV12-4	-	CASSFSMYNEQFF	TGTGCCAGCAGTTTTTCGATGTACAATGAGCAGTTCTTC
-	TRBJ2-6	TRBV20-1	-	CSATDRGMPSGADVLTF	TGCAGTGCTACCGACCGGGGGATGCCCTCTGGGGCCGACGTCCTGACTTTC
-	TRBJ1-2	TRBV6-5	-	CPSSLHIGTIYGYTF	TGTCCCAGCAGTCTGCATATCGGGACAATCTATGGCTACACCTTC
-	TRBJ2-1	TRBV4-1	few	CASGQDDTGHSSYNERFF	TGCGCCAGCGGCCAGGATGATACGGGACACAGCTCCTACAATGAGCGGTTCTTC
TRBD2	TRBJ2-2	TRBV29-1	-	CSDWDYQTGELFF	TGTAGCGATTGGGACTATCAGACCGGGGAGCTGTTTTTT
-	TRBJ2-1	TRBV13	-	CASYSGESNEQFF	TGTGCCAGCTACTCCGGCGAGAGCAATGAGCAGTTCTTC
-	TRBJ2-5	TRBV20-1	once	CSTSIGGREIQYF	TGCAGTACTAGTATAGGGGGGAGAGAGATCCAGTACTTC
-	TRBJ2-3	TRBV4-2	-	CASSHDWSSSTDTQYF	TGTGCCAGCAGCCATGATTGGTCCTCTAGCACAGATACGCAGTATTTT
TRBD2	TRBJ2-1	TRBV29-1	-	CSVAGRLAGGSSYNEQFF	TGCAGCGTTGCTGGGAGGCTAGCGGGAGGGAGCTCCTACAATGAGCAATTCTTC
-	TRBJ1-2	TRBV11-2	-	CASNLDPGSYGYTF	TGTGCCAGTAACTTAGATCCAGGGAGCTATGGCTACACCTTC
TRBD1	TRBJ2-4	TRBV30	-	CTWNAGTGRAKNIQYF	TGTACCTGGAATGCGGGGACAGGGAGAGCCAAAAACATTCAGTACTTC
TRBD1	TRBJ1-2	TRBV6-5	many	CASSSGQGRGYTF	TGTGCCAGCAGTTCTGGACAGGGACGGGGCTACACCTTC
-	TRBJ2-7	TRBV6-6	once	CASSPSERNYEQYF	TGTGCCAGCAGCCCTAGCGAGAGAAACTACGAGCAGTACTTC
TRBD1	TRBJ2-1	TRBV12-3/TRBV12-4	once	CISSLNRGSNEQFF	TGTATCAGCAGTTTGAACAGGGGATCAAATGAGCAGTTCTTC
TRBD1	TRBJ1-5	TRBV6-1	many	CASRTGGGQPQHF	TGTGCCAGCCGGACAGGGGGCGGCCAGCCCCAGCATTTT
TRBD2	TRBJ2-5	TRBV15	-	CATSVAGGEAQYF	TGTGCCACCAGTGTAGCGGGAGGAGAGGCCCAGTACTTC
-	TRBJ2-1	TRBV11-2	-	CASSSTGADFNEQIF	TGTGCCAGCAGCTCAACGGGAGCAGACTTCAATGAGCAGATCTTC
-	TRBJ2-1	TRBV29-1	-	CTYAGKDLMYNEHLF	TGCACCTACGCCGGCAAAGACCTAATGTACAATGAGCATCTCTTC
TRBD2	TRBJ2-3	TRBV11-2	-	CANSLGLAGGVPDTQYF	TGTGCCAACAGCTTGGGCCTGGCGGGAGGAGTTCCAGATACGCAGTATTTT
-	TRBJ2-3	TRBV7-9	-	CASSLWFHGGVRDMQYF	TGTGCCAGCAGCTTATGGTTTCACGGCGGGGTGAGGGATATGCAGTATTTT
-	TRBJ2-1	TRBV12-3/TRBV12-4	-	CVSTLWGRGGEQLF	TGTGTCAGCACTCTCTGGGGAAGAGGGGGTGAGCAGTTATTC
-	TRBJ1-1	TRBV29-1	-	CNVFTGSVHTEAFF	TGCAACGTTTTTACAGGATCAGTGCACACTGAAGCTTTCTTT